Each of the 14 T cell receptor beta chains below was sequenced from the same sample in a study of blood T cell repertoires in COVID-19. Data came from immunoSEQ multiplex PCR; TCRdb stores just in-frame clones and leaves some out. The sample yields 400,000 or so clones, about 90% seen once. The sample taken for sequencing was PBMCs or T cells enriched from blood (not recorded which). Source of these receptors: a young man who had recovered from COVID-19.

The rearrangement uses TRBV19 and TRBJ1-1; 9 bases fit TRBD1. This CDR3 contains 18 residues. V was pared by 1 base and J by 1 base, with 10 bases of the junction left unmatched. The germline CDR1 and CDR2 sequences are LNHDA and SQIVND (reference sequence). The CDR3 reads CASSIAGQGMGRNTEAFF. DNA of the CDR3: TGTGCCAGTAGTATAGCCGGACAGGGGATGGGCCGGAACACTGAAGCTTTCTTT. Full variable domain (remainder filled in from reference TRBV19 and TRBJ1-1): DGGITQSPKYLFRKEGQNVTLSCEQNLNHDAMYWYRQDPGQGLRLIYYSQIVNDFQKGDIAEGYSVSREKKESFPLTVTSAQKNPTAFYLCASSIAGQGMGRNTEAFFGQGTRLTVV.

The V gene is TRBV30, the J gene TRBJ2-1, with D maybe TRBD2 (5 bases). The V end was cut by 2 bases, the J end by 4 bases, with 12 bases between. Germline V gene sequence: CDR1 GTSNPN, CDR2 SVGIG (reference sequence). The CDR3 is 14 amino acids. CDR3 bases: TGTGCCTGGAGTACCCAGAGACTATACAATGAGCAGTTCTTC. Translation: CAWSTQRLYNEQFF.

The rearrangement uses TRBV9 and TRBJ1-2, with 7 nucleotides matching TRBD1. This CDR3 spans 16 amino acids. The J segment lost 5 bases and the V segment lost 0 bases, leaving 10 bases of the junction unmatched. The germline V gene encodes CDR1 SGDLS and CDR2 YYNGEE. CDR3 residues: CASSVGGTGAGYGYTF. The CDR3 DNA sequence: TGTGCCAGCAGCGTAGGTGGCACAGGGGCCGGATATGGCTACACCTTC.

CDR3 in amino acids: CATSRLQGRSNEQFF. DNA for the CDR3: TGTGCCACCAGCAGGTTACAGGGTCGAAGCAATGAGCAGTTCTTC. The rearrangement uses TRBV15 and TRBJ2-1; D possibly corresponds to TRBD1 (6 bases). The CDR3 extends over 15 amino acids. Trimming removed 3 bases from V and 6 bases from J, with 15 bases in between. Germline CDR1 is LNHNV and CDR2 is YYDKDF (reference sequence).

The chain is built from TRBV15 and TRBJ1-2; D gene ambiguous. There are 13 residues in the CDR3. V lost 0 bases and J lost 6, with 8 bases in between. Germline CDR1 is LNHNV and CDR2 is YYDKDF (reference sequence). The CDR3 region is CATSRDLQDGYTF. In DNA, the CDR3 is TGTGCCACCAGCAGAGATCTTCAGGATGGCTACACCTTC.

This clone has just one count. The chain joins TRBV27 to TRBJ2-7; D call uncertain. Trimming left V 0 bases short and J 2 bases short, with 5 bases between. CDR1 is MNHEY and CDR2 is SMNVEV in the germline V gene (reference sequence). This CDR3 is built from 13 residues. CDR3 loop: CASSLSATYEQYF. CDR3 DNA: TGTGCCAGCAGTTTATCGGCCACCTACGAGCAGTACTTC.

The chain links TRBV4-1 to TRBJ1-2, with D possibly matching TRBD1 (5 bases). This CDR3 contains 14 residues. The V end was cut by 1 base, the J end by 3 bases, with 9 bases between. The V gene's germline CDR1 is MGHRA and CDR2 YSYEKL. In DNA form, the CDR3 reads TGCGCCAGCAGCCAAGCCCAGACAGACTATGGCTACACCTTC. It codes for CASSQAQTDYGYTF.

This clone turned up a few times. This sequence joins TRBV3-1 (or the pseudogene TRBV3-2) and TRBJ1-1; no firm D call. From germline, CDR1 is LGHDT and CDR2 YNNKEL (reference sequence). Trimming removed 0 bases at V and 9 bases at J, with 14 bases between. This CDR3 has 14 amino acids. The CDR3 DNA reads TGTGCCAGCAGCCAAGATGCAGTTCTCACCAAAGCTTTCTTT. The encoded protein is CASSQDAVLTKAFF.

The rearrangement joins TRBV27 to TRBJ2-5; the match to TRBD1 covers 7 bases. CDR1 and CDR2 (germline): MNHEY, SMNVEV (reference sequence). The ends lost 5 bases at V and 2 bases at J; junction bases unmatched: 5. The CDR3 has 14 residues. Written as DNA, the CDR3 is TGTGCCAGCAGTGTACTGGGACAGCAAGAGACCCAGTACTTC. Encoded protein: CASSVLGQQETQYF.

The CDR3 protein is CATSDWASGNEQFF. CDR3 nucleotides: TGTGCCACCAGTGATTGGGCTAGCGGCAATGAGCAGTTCTTC. This chain connects TRBV24-1 to TRBJ2-1, with TRBD2 matching 7 bases. This CDR3 has 14 amino acids. Germline lookup yields CDR1 KGHDR and CDR2 SFDVKD. The junction had 3 bases not matched to a gene; V was cut back by 2 bases and J by 6 bases.

The chain links TRBV30 to TRBJ2-1; D gene ambiguous. The CDR3 sequence is 14 residues long. Germline V gene data show CDR1 as GTSNPN and CDR2 as SVGIG (reference sequence). Trimming pared 2 bases from V and 4 bases from J, leaving 12 bases between. This CDR3 is CAWSLSYPYNEQFF. As DNA, the CDR3 is TGTGCCTGGAGTCTGAGTTACCCTTACAATGAGCAGTTCTTC.

This chain connects TRBV19 to TRBJ1-1; 8 bases are a match to TRBD1. From germline, CDR1 is LNHDA and CDR2 SQIVND (reference sequence). Trimming at V came to 10 bases and at J to 8 bases, leaving 12 bases not matched to a gene. The CDR3 covers 13 residues. The DNA for the CDR3 is TGTGCCACCCAGGACAGGGAAGTGTCCGAAGCTTTCTTT. This translates into CATQDREVSEAFF. The full variable domain, with the rest looked up from reference TRBV19 and TRBJ1-1, is DGGITQSPKYLFRKEGQNVTLSCEQNLNHDAMYWYRQDPGQGLRLIYYSQIVNDFQKGDIAEGYSVSREKKESFPLTVTSAQKNPTAFYLCATQDREVSEAFFGQGTRLTVV.

This clone was seen once. V gene TRBV2 combines with J gene TRBJ1-2, with TRBD1 as a possible D gene (5 bases). CDR3 size: 15 residues. Per the germline V gene, CDR1 is SNHLY and CDR2 is FYNNEI. Trimming removed 1 base from V and 6 bases from J, with 15 bases in between. The CDR3 sequence is CASSEEGRAIDGYTF. The CDR3, as DNA: TGTGCCAGCAGTGAAGAGGGCAGGGCGATAGATGGCTACACCTTC.

The chain employs TRBV11-2 and TRBJ1-5; D might be TRBD1 (5 bases). The CDR3 consists of 15 residues. Trimming pared 5 bases from V and 3 bases from J, leaving 14 bases between. CDR1 SGHAT and CDR2 FQNNGV come from the germline V gene. The CDR3 sequence: CASSLSGVINQPQHF. The CDR3 nucleotides read TGTGCCAGCAGCCTATCGGGGGTTATCAATCAGCCCCAGCATTTT. Together with reference TRBV11-2 and TRBJ1-5, the CDR3 gives the full variable domain: EAGVAQSPRYKIIEKRQSVAFWCNPISGHATLYWYQQILGQGPKLLIQFQNNGVVDDSQLPKDRFSAERLKGVDSTLKIQPAKLEDSAVYLCASSLSGVINQPQHFGDGTRLSIL.